Shown below are 28 T cell receptor beta chains from a single sample sequenced in a study of cytomegalovirus exposure and HLA in healthy donors. With 60 Vbeta and 13 Jbeta primers, the PCR was carried out. Some clones are missing from TCRdb's copy, which holds only in-frame ones; the method was immunoSEQ multiplex PCR. The data contain roughly 190,000 clones, approximately 84% of them singletons. Sequences were obtained from PBMCs. The receptors were gathered from a female donor in good health and CMV-seronegative.

The V call is TRBV6-5, the J call TRBJ1-2, with unresolved D. Germline CDR1 is MNHEY and CDR2 is SVGAGI. The CDR3 extends over 14 amino acids. V lost 7 bases, J lost 0 bases, and 12 bases lay in between. CDR3 loop: CASTPRGANYGYTF. The CDR3 DNA is TGTGCCAGCACCCCGAGAGGAGCTAACTATGGCTACACCTTC.

This clone was observed a single time. The chain is built from TRBV15 and TRBJ1-5, with TRBD1 matching over 7 bases. This CDR3 contains 15 residues. J gave up 4 bases and V 2 bases, and 5 bases lay outside the gene matches. The germline gives CDR1 LNHNV, CDR2 YYDKDF (reference sequence). CDR3 sequence: CATSRLRTGNQPQHF. The DNA of the CDR3 is TGTGCCACCAGCAGACTTCGGACAGGTAATCAGCCCCAGCATTTT.

This chain joins TRBV5-6 and TRBJ2-7; 8 bases are shared with TRBD2. The CDR3 is 13 residues long. Germline CDR1 is SGHDT and CDR2 is YYEEEE. V gave up 4 bases and J gave up 4 bases; unmatched junction bases: 4. CDR3 protein: CASSGGGRYEQYF. CDR3 nucleotides: TGTGCCAGCAGCGGCGGGGGGCGGTACGAGCAGTACTTC.

The chain employs TRBV4-1 and TRBJ2-7; D is undetermined. The V end was cut by 0 bases, the J end by 0 bases, with 12 bases between. CDR3 length: 16 residues. The germline V gene has CDR1 MGHRA and CDR2 YSYEKL. The CDR3 sequence: CASSQDNSLDSYEQYF. The CDR3, as DNA: TGCGCCAGCAGCCAAGACAACAGTTTAGACTCCTACGAGCAGTACTTC.

Written as DNA, the CDR3 is TGTGCCAGCAGCTTAGTCAAACTGTTCCAAGAGACCCAGTACTTC. Translating it yields CASSLVKLFQETQYF. This chain connects TRBV11-3 to TRBJ2-5, with unresolved D. V lost 1 base and J 1 base, leaving 10 bases between the germline ends. The CDR3 runs to 15 residues. Germline V gene lookup returns CDR1 SGHNT and CDR2 YENEEA.

The chain uses TRBV5-4 and TRBJ2-7, with 7 bases aligning to TRBD1. Germline V CDR1 and CDR2: SGHNT, YYREEE (reference sequence). V lost 3 bases to trimming and J lost 5 bases; unmatched junction nucleotides: 5. The CDR3 is 13 amino acids. This chain's CDR3 is CASSSTGFHEQYF. CDR3 DNA: TGTGCCAGCAGCTCGACAGGGTTCCACGAGCAGTACTTC.

V is TRBV7-6 and J is TRBJ2-7; TRBD1 is a possible D gene (6 bases). Trimming removed 3 bases at V and 0 bases at J, with 15 bases between. The CDR3 runs 16 residues. Per the germline V gene, CDR1 is SGHVS and CDR2 is FNYEAQ. CDR3 nucleotide sequence: TGTGCCAGCAGCTTCCCACTGGACAGAGACTCCTACGAGCAGTACTTC. The encoded protein is CASSFPLDRDSYEQYF.

The chain couples TRBV19 to TRBJ2-7; 7 bases fit TRBD1. CDR1 is LNHDA, CDR2 SQIVND, per germline (reference sequence). This CDR3 has 15 residues. The V segment lost 5 bases and the J segment 3 bases; nucleotides outside the gene matches: 10. CDR3 loop: CASSDPPGTVYEQYF. In DNA, the CDR3 is TGTGCCAGTAGTGACCCCCCCGGGACAGTCTACGAGCAGTACTTC.

The V gene is TRBV28, the J gene TRBJ2-1; TRBD1 agrees at 9 bases. V gave up 5 bases and J gave up 8 bases; unmatched junction bases: 10. Germline lookup yields CDR1 MDHEN and CDR2 SYDVKM. This CDR3 is built from 15 residues. The DNA of the CDR3 is TGTGCCAGCAGTCATTCCGGGACAGGGTTAGATGAGCAGTTCTTC. Translated: CASSHSGTGLDEQFF.

The V and J genes are TRBV4-3 and TRBJ2-1; 7 bases match TRBD1. The junction had 9 bases not matched to a gene; V was cut back by 4 bases and J by 6 bases. The CDR3 loop spans 15 amino acids. CDR1 and CDR2 from the germline V gene are LGHNA and YSLEER. The CDR3 nucleotides are TGCGCCAGCAGCCTAAGACAGGGCAGTTTCAATGAGCAGTTCTTC. Protein product: CASSLRQGSFNEQFF.

DNA of the CDR3: TGTGCCAGCAGCGTAGCAGGAGGGAGGGGGTTCAATGAGCAGTTCTTC. Translation gives CASSVAGGRGFNEQFF. The chain recombines TRBV9 with TRBJ2-1; D may be TRBD2 (7 bases). The germline V gene has CDR1 SGDLS and CDR2 YYNGEE. CDR3 size: 16 residues. Deletions cut 0 bases from V and 6 bases from J, with 16 bases between.

The rearrangement uses TRBV28 and TRBJ1-2, with 7 bases identical to TRBD1. V lost 6 bases and J lost 1; bases outside the gene matches: 5. The CDR3 has 14 residues. Germline CDR1 MDHEN, CDR2 SYDVKM. CDR3 loop: CASRKQGSNYGYTF. The DNA for the CDR3 is TGTGCCAGCAGAAAACAGGGGAGTAACTATGGCTACACCTTC.

This chain joins TRBV4-1 and TRBJ2-5; 8 bases match TRBD1. The J call is in doubt because the DNA end fits TRBJ2-7 better. The CDR3 is 15 residues long. Germline assignment: CDR1 MGHRA and CDR2 YSYEKL. The CDR3 spells CASSQEGTGAYEQYF. The CDR3 DNA is TGCGCCAGCAGCCAAGAGGGGACAGGCGCCTACGAGCAGTACTTC.

This clone occurred a few times. This chain links TRBV27 with TRBJ2-1; TRBD1 agrees at 8 bases. The V segment lost 3 bases and the J segment 10 bases; nucleotides outside the gene matches: 5. The CDR3 sequence is 13 residues long. Germline V gives CDR1 MNHEY, CDR2 SMNVEV (reference sequence). The CDR3 loop is CASSFDRGLEQFF. In nucleotides, the CDR3 is TGTGCCAGCAGTTTCGACAGGGGATTGGAGCAGTTCTTC.

This sequence joins TRBV2 and TRBJ2-7, with D possibly TRBD1 on 5 matching bases. The CDR3 is 12 residues long. Germline values: CDR1 SNHLY, CDR2 FYNNEI. With 3 bases removed from V and 7 bases from J, the gap between germline ends came to 10 bases. The CDR3 is CASSDDSREQYF. In DNA, the CDR3 is TGTGCCAGCAGTGACGACAGTAGGGAGCAGTACTTC.

The CDR3 loop reads CASTLQTGNQPQHF. Written as DNA, the CDR3 is TGTGCCAGCACGCTTCAGACAGGCAATCAGCCCCAGCATTTT. The chain links TRBV2 to TRBJ1-5, with D perhaps matching TRBD1 (5 bases). CDR1 and CDR2 from the germline V gene are SNHLY and FYNNEI. The V end lost 7 bases, the J end lost 2 bases, and 12 bases lay between the germline ends. The CDR3 runs 14 residues.

This clone showed up just once. The V gene is TRBV7-6, the J gene TRBJ2-7; 8 bases agree with TRBD1. Trimming cost V 5 bases and J 1 base; bases outside gene matches: 7. The CDR3 consists of 15 residues. Germline V gives CDR1 SGHVS, CDR2 FNYEAQ. The CDR3 protein is CASSRYRDRSYEQYF. CDR3 nucleotides: TGTGCCAGCAGCCGGTACCGGGACAGGTCCTACGAGCAGTACTTC.

The chain links TRBV7-2 to TRBJ2-7; D gene uncertain. Trimming stripped 5 bases from V and 3 bases from J, with 8 bases between. This CDR3 region has 12 residues. From germline, CDR1 is SGHTA and CDR2 FQGNSA. The CDR3 loop reads CASSIDIYEQYF. In DNA, the CDR3 is TGTGCCAGCAGCATAGACATCTACGAGCAGTACTTC.

The V call is TRBV27, the J call TRBJ2-7; 9 bases align to TRBD1. This CDR3 has 14 amino acids. Germline CDR1 is MNHEY and CDR2 is SMNVEV (reference sequence). Germline trimming cut 1 base from V and 2 bases from J; bases unmatched to any gene: 0. CDR3 sequence (DNA): TGTGCCAGCAGTTTATGGACAGGGGCCTACGAGCAGTACTTC. Its protein is CASSLWTGAYEQYF.

The chain joins TRBV19 to TRBJ2-5; 8 bases match TRBD2. The CDR3 runs to 15 residues. Germline assignment: CDR1 LNHDA and CDR2 SQIVND (reference sequence). The V and J ends lost 4 bases and 3 bases, in that order; junction bases with no gene match: 7. The chain's CDR3 is CASSTFPGREETQYF. As DNA, the CDR3 is TGTGCCAGTAGTACCTTCCCCGGGAGGGAAGAGACCCAGTACTTC.

The chain is built from TRBV19 and TRBJ2-7; 8 nucleotides line up with TRBD2. The CDR3 contains 15 residues. V gave up 5 bases and J gave up 3 bases; unmatched junction bases: 9. Germline CDR1 LNHDA, CDR2 SQIVND (reference sequence). CDR3 amino acids: CASSSLSGGYYEQYF. In DNA, the CDR3 is TGTGCCAGTAGTTCATTAAGCGGGGGATACTACGAGCAGTACTTC.

V gene TRBV6-5 combines with J gene TRBJ2-7; perhaps TRBD2 as D (6 bases). Trimming removed 4 bases at V and 0 bases at J, with 16 bases between. The CDR3 runs 16 residues. Germline V CDR1 and CDR2: MNHEY, SVGAGI. Here the CDR3 reads CASSSLGGSGSYEQYF. CDR3 sequence (DNA): TGTGCCAGCAGTTCCCTAGGTGGTAGCGGCTCCTACGAGCAGTACTTC.

The CDR3 sequence: CASSGVSSGGAYNEQFF. The DNA for the CDR3 is TGTGCCAGCAGCGGAGTTTCTAGCGGGGGGGCTTACAATGAGCAGTTCTTC. The chain combines TRBV9 with TRBJ2-1; 12 bases are a match to TRBD2. J gave up 4 bases and V 3 bases, and 8 bases lay outside the gene matches. Germline loops: CDR1 SGDLS, CDR2 YYNGEE. This CDR3 comprises 17 residues.

This clone occurred a few times. The CDR3 here is CASSPLRGGNYGYTF. CDR3 nucleotides: TGTGCCAGCAGCCCTCTACGGGGGGGGAACTATGGCTACACCTTC. V usage is TRBV4-2 and J usage is TRBJ1-2; a possible D gene is TRBD1 (5 bases). The V end lost 4 bases, the J end lost 2 bases, and 14 bases lay between the germline ends. Per germline, CDR1 LGHNA and CDR2 YNFKEQ. The CDR3 has 15 amino acids.

The CDR3 coding sequence is TGCGCCAGGCGGGGTCGCTCCTACGAGCAGTACTTC. Encoded protein: CARRGRSYEQYF. V is TRBV23-1 and J is TRBJ2-7; TRBD2 might be the D (6 bases). TRBV23-1 is recorded as an ORF, its role being uncertain. The CDR3 runs 12 residues. V was pared by 9 bases and J by 0 bases, with 9 bases between.

The chain carries TRBV7-8 and TRBJ2-5; 12 bases align to TRBD2. Germline V CDR1 and CDR2: SGHVS, FQNEAQ. Germline trimming cut 4 bases from V and 2 bases from J; bases unmatched to any gene: 14. This CDR3 comprises 19 residues. DNA for the CDR3: TGTGCCAGCAGCTCGAACCTAGCGGGAGGGCGAGATCTGCAAGAGACCCAGTACTTC. Translated, it gives CASSSNLAGGRDLQETQYF.

This chain joins TRBV5-1 and TRBJ2-1, with D unresolved. Trimming left V 1 base short and J 6 bases short, with 5 bases between. The CDR3 has 12 residues. CDR1 and CDR2 from the germline V gene are SGHRS and YFSETQ. The CDR3 spells CASSLHSNEQFF. The CDR3 DNA follows: TGCGCCAGCAGCTTGCACAGCAATGAGCAGTTCTTC. The complete variable domain, with remaining parts taken from reference TRBV5-1 and TRBJ2-1, reads KAGVTQTPRYLIKTRGQQVTLSCSPISGHRSVSWYQQTPGQGLQFLFEYFSETQRNKGNFPGRFSGRQFSNSRSEMNVSTLELGDSALYLCASSLHSNEQFFGPGTRLTVL.

This chain joins TRBV19 and TRBJ2-7; 11 bases are shared with TRBD1. The CDR3 loop spans 15 amino acids. V was clipped by 6 bases and J by 4 bases; unmatched bases: 8. The germline CDR1 and CDR2 sequences are LNHDA and SQIVND (reference sequence). The CDR3 DNA is TGTGCCAGTAGCCCCCGGACAGGGGGCGCATACGAGCAGTACTTC. Translating it yields CASSPRTGGAYEQYF.